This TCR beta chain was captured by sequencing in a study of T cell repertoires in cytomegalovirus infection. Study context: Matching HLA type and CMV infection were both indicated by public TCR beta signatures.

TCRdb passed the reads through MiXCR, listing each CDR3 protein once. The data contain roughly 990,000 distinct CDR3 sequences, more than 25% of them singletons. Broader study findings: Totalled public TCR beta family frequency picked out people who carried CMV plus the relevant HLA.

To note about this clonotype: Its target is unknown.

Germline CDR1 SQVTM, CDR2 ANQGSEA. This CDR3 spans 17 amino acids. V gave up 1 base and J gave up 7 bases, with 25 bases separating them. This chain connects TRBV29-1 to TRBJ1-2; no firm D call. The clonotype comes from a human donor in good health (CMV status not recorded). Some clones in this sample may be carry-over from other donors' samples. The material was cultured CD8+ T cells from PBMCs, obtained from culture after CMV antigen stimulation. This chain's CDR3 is CSVEVRPPGGKLLGYTF. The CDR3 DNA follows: TGCAGCGTTGAAGTGAGACCACCTGGAGGGAAGCTCCTTGGCTACACCTTC.